Below, 3 T cell receptor beta chains from the same sample are listed, as sequenced in a study of blood T cell repertoires in COVID-19 (dated by TCRdb to the early 2020s). Library generation was performed with the immunoSEQ multiplex PCR assay. TCRdb took this table from immuneACCESS and kept in-frame rearrangements with V and J called. Such tables lack part of the clones; where checked against another copy, unresolved V genes explain under half of the gap, and the rest is unexplained. The table for this sample lists about 370,000 clones; roughly 91% of them were counted only once. 1.7% of the sample is taken by the ten largest. Sequencing was carried out using PBMCs or T cells enriched from blood (not recorded which). These receptors were obtained from a woman younger than 45 who had recovered from COVID-19.

The chain employs TRBV7-3 and TRBJ2-2; tentative D call: TRBD1 (7 bases). The germline CDR1 and CDR2 sequences are SGHTA and FQGTGA. This CDR3 is 15 amino acids long. With 5 bases removed from V and 7 bases from J, the gap between germline ends came to 17 bases. CDR3 sequence: CASSPTGRRGGELFF. CDR3 nucleotide sequence: TGTGCCAGCAGCCCGACAGGGAGGCGGGGCGGGGAGCTGTTTTTT.

The chain has TRBV10-3 and TRBJ1-2, with D uncertain. This CDR3 is built from 17 residues. Germline V gives CDR1 ENHRY, CDR2 SYGVKD. Trimming stripped 0 bases from V and 2 bases from J, with 16 bases between. CDR3 region: CAISESKSWAKNYGYTF. CDR3 DNA: TGTGCCATCAGTGAGTCGAAGAGTTGGGCCAAAAACTATGGCTACACCTTC.

Only one count was recorded for this clone. In DNA, the CDR3 is TGTGCCAGCAGCCCTAGTGGGACTAGTTACAATGAGCAGTTCTTC. Translated, it gives CASSPSGTSYNEQFF. The chain combines TRBV9 with TRBJ2-1, with TRBD2 matching over 8 bases. After removal of 4 bases from V and 4 bases from J, the junction contained 7 bases not matched to a gene. CDR1 and CDR2 from the germline V gene are SGDLS and YYNGEE. The CDR3 sequence is 15 residues long.